A selection of T cell receptor beta chains follows, all from one sample in a study of blood T cell repertoires in COVID-19. Clones were read by immunoSEQ multiplex PCR, and TCRdb kept only the in-frame ones, dropping some. The sample contains approximately 230,000 clones, about 86% of which appear only once. Input material: peripheral blood. These TCRs come from an older man with acute or convalescent COVID-19. The CDR3 runs from the conserved cysteine through the conserved F or W.

v_call cdr3_aa
TRBV7-9 CASSHPHTLTGESGYTF
TRBV7-9 CASSLSQGLVGPKNIQYF
TRBV12-3/TRBV12-4 CASSSSGGREAFF
TRBV24-1 CATSRTGREQPQHF
TRBV6-5 CASRQPNYGYTF
TRBV3-1/TRBV3-2 CASSQGLAGSYEQYF
TRBV7-9 CASSPGLADTGELFF
TRBV18 CASSPRRQGPNEKLFF
TRBV19 CASTPDLNTEAFF
TRBV28 CASSPADRELGTQYF
TRBV4-1 CASSQDTSGTGTGGYTF
TRBV5-1 CASSRRADSGANVLTF
TRBV6-5 CASGRGDRVYEQYF
TRBV29-1 CSVEEVAGWNEQFF
TRBV7-3 CASTRAAGGGEQFF
TRBV24-1 CATSDVLDRGRVGETQYF
TRBV18 CASSPSLGQGTHEQYF
TRBV27 CASSLTRGSYEQYF
TRBV6-1 CASSEKLIGGIYEQYF
TRBV21-1 CASSKARDRTQETQYF
TRBV5-1 CASSGTGNYGYTF
TRBV7-8 CASSLRVTGFVTQYF